The 13 T cell receptor beta chains reported below all come from one sample, sequenced in a study of blood T cell repertoires in COVID-19. Using immunoSEQ multiplex PCR, the repertoire was profiled, and TCRdb retains in-frame clones only, with some absent. Here the sample spans 90,000 or so clones, roughly 90% being singletons. Input material: peripheral blood. The receptors here all came from a man in his fifties or sixties with acute or convalescent COVID-19.

This chain uses TRBV15 with TRBJ2-5; TRBD2 matches 7 bases. CDR3 length: 15 residues. Unmatched junction bases numbered 10, after V lost 3 bases and J lost 6 bases. Germline V gene sequence: CDR1 LNHNV, CDR2 YYDKDF (reference sequence). The CDR3 sequence is CATSRGTGGGKTQYF. The CDR3 DNA reads as TGTGCCACCAGCAGGGGTACGGGAGGTGGGAAGACCCAGTACTTC.

This clone was detected once. The chain couples TRBV2 to TRBJ2-5; 7 bases match TRBD1. CDR3 length equals 15 residues. Unmatched junction bases numbered 11, after V lost 8 bases and J lost 2 bases. In germline, CDR1 is SNHLY, CDR2 FYNNEI. Here the CDR3 DNA reads TGTGCCAGCGGCGGCGACAGGGCCACGCAAGAGACCCAGTACTTC. The encoded protein is CASGGDRATQETQYF.

This rearrangement joins TRBV10-3 to TRBJ2-7, with D maybe TRBD2 (7 bases). Looked up from germline, CDR1 is ENHRY and CDR2 is SYGVKD. The V and J ends lost 3 bases and 6 bases respectively, with 15 bases between them. This CDR3 comprises 14 residues. CDR3 loop: CAISEAAGASEQYF. In DNA, the CDR3 is TGTGCCATCAGTGAAGCTGCGGGGGCGAGCGAGCAGTACTTC.

This chain links TRBV7-7 with TRBJ2-4, with TRBD2 matching 10 bases. Trimming cost V 2 bases and J 0 bases; bases outside gene matches: 16. The CDR3 length is 21 residues. The germline gives CDR1 SSHAT, CDR2 FNYEAQ (reference sequence). CDR3 amino acids: CASSLSPTAGGLGVAKNIQYF. CDR3 DNA sequence: TGTGCCAGCAGCTTATCTCCCACAGCGGGGGGGCTGGGGGTAGCCAAAAACATTCAGTACTTC.

The chain combines TRBV7-7 with TRBJ1-4; a weak D match, TRBD1 (5 bases). CDR1 SSHAT and CDR2 FNYEAQ come from the germline V gene (reference sequence). The length of the CDR3 is 14 residues. The V end was cut by 5 bases, the J end by 4 bases, with 11 bases between. This CDR3 is CASSPGLSNEKLFF. In DNA, the CDR3 is TGTGCCAGCAGCCCGGGACTGAGTAATGAAAAACTGTTTTTT.

V usage is TRBV6-5 and J usage is TRBJ2-4; 7 bases are shared with TRBD1. Germline V gene sequence: CDR1 MNHEY, CDR2 SVGAGI. The CDR3 is 15 residues long. V lost 7 bases, J lost 2 bases, and 8 bases stayed unmatched. The CDR3 nucleotides are TGTGCCAGCAACCTCAGGGACAGCCCCAAAAACATTCAGTACTTC. This sequence encodes CASNLRDSPKNIQYF.

The gene calls are TRBV5-6 and TRBJ2-1; 9 bases are a match to TRBD1. With 3 bases clipped from V and 3 bases from J, the junction kept 7 bases outside the gene matches. The CDR3 extends over 16 amino acids. Germline V gene lookup returns CDR1 SGHDT and CDR2 YYEEEE. The CDR3 sequence: CASSYTPGQGYNEQFF. The CDR3 DNA follows: TGTGCCAGCAGCTATACGCCGGGACAGGGCTACAATGAGCAGTTCTTC.

V is TRBV7-2 and J is TRBJ1-2; 8 positions match TRBD1. The J segment lost 6 bases and the V segment lost 1 base, leaving 7 bases of the junction unmatched. Per germline, CDR1 SGHTA and CDR2 FQGNSA. The CDR3 totals 15 residues. The CDR3 bases are TGTGCCAGCAGCTTAGTTCGTCAGGGGGCTGATGGCTACACCTTC. Its protein product is CASSLVRQGADGYTF.

This clone came up once. This chain joins TRBV12-5 and TRBJ1-6; TRBD1 aligns across 10 bases. This CDR3 spans 15 amino acids. V lost 6 bases to trimming and J lost 8 bases; unmatched junction nucleotides: 7. The germline V gene encodes CDR1 LGHNT and CDR2 FRNRAP. The CDR3, as DNA: TGTGCTAGTGGATTCCGGGACAGGGGCTATTCACCCCTCCACTTT. Translation: CASGFRDRGYSPLHF.

The V call is TRBV7-8, the J call TRBJ2-5, with TRBD2 matching over 10 bases. J gave up 4 bases and V 1 base, and 9 bases lay outside the gene matches. CDR3 size: 17 residues. Germline loops: CDR1 SGHVS, CDR2 FQNEAQ. The CDR3 loop is CASSLGSSGSAVETQYF. Written as DNA, the CDR3 is TGTGCCAGCAGCTTAGGGTCTAGCGGGAGTGCAGTAGAGACCCAGTACTTC.

The V call is TRBV7-2, the J call TRBJ2-7, with D tentatively TRBD1 (6 bases). In germline, CDR1 is SGHTA, CDR2 FQGNSA. CDR3 size: 16 residues. V was shortened by 2 bases and J by 0 bases, with 14 bases between the two germline ends. The CDR3 sequence: CASSLSSGAISYEQYF. CDR3 nucleotide sequence: TGTGCCAGCAGCTTATCCTCAGGGGCTATCTCCTACGAGCAGTACTTC.

The chain has TRBV9 and TRBJ1-1; D not certain. The germline V and J ends were trimmed by 1 base and 1 base, with 8 bases remaining between them. In germline, CDR1 is SGDLS, CDR2 YYNGEE. The CDR3 length is 14 residues. The CDR3 bases are TGTGCCAGCAGCGTACAGGTAACGAACACTGAAGCTTTCTTT. Its translation is CASSVQVTNTEAFF.

The chain uses TRBV7-9 and TRBJ1-1, with D hard to call. The CDR3 totals 15 residues. V lost 1 base and J 4 bases, leaving 13 bases between the germline ends. Germline CDR1 reads SEHNR; CDR2 reads FQNEAQ (reference sequence). This chain's CDR3 is CASSLGFRGTTEAFF. The CDR3 coding sequence is TGTGCCAGCAGCTTAGGTTTTCGGGGAACCACTGAAGCTTTCTTT.